This is a list of T cell receptor beta chains from one sample in a study of blood T cell repertoires in COVID-19. The method was immunoSEQ multiplex PCR; TCRdb's version includes in-frame clones alone and lacks a portion of them. Of 73,000 or so clones in the sample, 80% to 85% are singletons; the top ten hold under 6%. What was sequenced was peripheral blood. Source of these receptors: a woman aged 55 to 70 with acute or convalescent COVID-19. The CDR3 runs from the conserved cysteine through the conserved F or W. The D gene is left open where the match is weak. Part of the rows lack a size; the others show once, few, many or a class for expanded clones.

clone size | J gene | D gene | V gene | CDR3 DNA | CDR3 protein
. | TRBJ1-4 | TRBD1 | TRBV5-6 | TGTGCCAGCAGCTTGGACCAGGGGGCTAGTATTAGTGAAAAACTGTTTTTT | CASSLDQGASISEKLFF
. | TRBJ1-2 | . | TRBV5-1 | TGCGCCAGCAGCAACGGGAGAACCTCCGACTACTATGGCTACACCTTC | CASSNGRTSDYYGYTF
. | TRBJ1-4 | . | TRBV21-1 | TGTGCCAGCAGCAACGCGGGTAGAGGGGGGGTGTTTTTT | CASSNAGRGGVFF
. | TRBJ2-2 | . | TRBV3-1/TRBV3-2 | TGTGCCAGCAGCCAGGTACAGGTCCCCACCGGGGAGCTGTTTTTT | CASSQVQVPTGELFF
. | TRBJ1-6 | TRBD1 | TRBV5-1 | TGCGCCAGCAGAGGGCTGGGGACAGCAAATTCACCCCTCCACTTT | CASRGLGTANSPLHF
. | TRBJ2-7 | TRBD1 | TRBV4-1 | TGCGCCAGCAGCCCCTCGGACAGGAATTCCAACGAGCAGTACTTC | CASSPSDRNSNEQYF
. | TRBJ2-5 | TRBD2 | TRBV2 | TGTGCCAGCAGTGAAAGAACTAGCGGGGGTGAGACCCAGTACTTC | CASSERTSGGETQYF
few | TRBJ2-1 | TRBD2 | TRBV7-4 | TGTGCCAGCAGCCACGACGACCCGGGACTAGCGGGGGGCGGAAAGTACAATGAGCAGTTCTTC | CASSHDDPGLAGGGKYNEQFF
. | TRBJ1-5 | . | TRBV6-1 | TGTGCCAGCAAAACGGGGGAGGTGGGGCCCCAGCATTTT | CASKTGEVGPQHF
. | TRBJ2-1 | TRBD1 | TRBV10-3 | TGTGCCATCAGTCCCAGGGGGTCCACCTACAATGAGCAGTTCTTC | CAISPRGSTYNEQFF
. | TRBJ1-2 | TRBD1 | TRBV19 | TGTGCCAGTAGTATGGGACAGTTCTATGGCTACACCTTC | CASSMGQFYGYTF
. | TRBJ1-2 | . | TRBV6-5 | TGTGCCAGCAGGGGTGTCAGGGCGAATTCCTATGGCTACACCTTC | CASRGVRANSYGYTF
. | TRBJ2-3 | TRBD1 | TRBV19 | TGTGCCAGTAGTTTCGAGACAGGGTGGGGGAACACAGATACGCAGTATTTT | CASSFETGWGNTDTQYF
. | TRBJ1-1 | TRBD1 | TRBV6-5 | TGTGCCGGGGAGGCTGGGACAGGGAACACTGAAGCTTTCTTT | CAGEAGTGNTEAFF
. | TRBJ1-5 | . | TRBV7-9 | TGTGCCAGCAGCTTAGCAGGGGATTTTCAGCCCCAGCATTTT | CASSLAGDFQPQHF
. | TRBJ1-1 | TRBD1 | TRBV5-1 | TGCGCCAGCAGCTTGGAAGGGACAGTCACTGAAGCTTTCTTT | CASSLEGTVTEAFF
. | TRBJ1-2 | TRBD1 | TRBV7-3 | TGTGCCAGCAGCTTAAGTTCCGACAGGGGGCTGCCGGGCTACACCTTC | CASSLSSDRGLPGYTF
once | TRBJ2-3 | TRBD2 | TRBV5-1 | TGCGCCAGCAGCTTGGCCGTCCGGGGGGGCCTCACAGATACGCAGTATTTT | CASSLAVRGGLTDTQYF